This T cell receptor (beta chain) was documented in a study of CD8 T cells in Susac syndrome. The RNA input was about 0.5 to 1 ug, and it was reverse transcribed with random hexamers. MiXCR, applied by TCRdb to the immunoSEQ multiplex PCR reads, yields one record per CDR3 protein. The table includes about 400,000 distinct CDR3 sequences, approximately 85% detected once. The CDR3 sequence is 15 residues long. V lost 6 bases and J lost 2, with 14 bases in between. Germline CDR1 reads MNHEY; CDR2 reads SMNVEV (reference sequence). The origin of this receptor is a human donor with multiple sclerosis. Sequencing input: CD8+ T cells from PBMCs. The genes are TRBV27 and TRBJ1-5, with D possibly matching TRBD1 (5 bases). The CDR3 nucleotides read TGTGCCAGCAGCCAAATAGGAGGGGGCAATCAGCCCCAGCATTTT. This gives the protein CASSQIGGGNQPQHF.